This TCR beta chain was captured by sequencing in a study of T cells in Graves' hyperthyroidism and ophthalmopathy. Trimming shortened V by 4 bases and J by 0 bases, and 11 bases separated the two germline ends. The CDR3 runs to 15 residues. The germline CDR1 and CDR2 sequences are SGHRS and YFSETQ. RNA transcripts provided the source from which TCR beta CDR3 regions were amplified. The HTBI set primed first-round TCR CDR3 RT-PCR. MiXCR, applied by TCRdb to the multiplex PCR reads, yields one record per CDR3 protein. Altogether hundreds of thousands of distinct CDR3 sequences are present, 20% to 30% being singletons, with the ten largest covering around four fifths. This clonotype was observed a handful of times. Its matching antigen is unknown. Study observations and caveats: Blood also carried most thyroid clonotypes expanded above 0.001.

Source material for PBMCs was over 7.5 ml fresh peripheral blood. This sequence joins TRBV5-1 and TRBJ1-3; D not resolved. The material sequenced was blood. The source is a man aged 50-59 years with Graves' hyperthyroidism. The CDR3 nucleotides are TGCGCCAGCAGCCTGGGCAAACTCTCTGGAAACACCATATATTTT. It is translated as CASSLGKLSGNTIYF.